The rows below give T cell receptor beta chains drawn from one sample of a study of neoadjuvant anti-PD-1 for oral cavity cancer. Produced via immunoSEQ multiplex PCR; TCRdb's table is partial and in-frame only. The sample comprises fewer than 90,000 clones, 84% of which are singletons, and around 3% rests with the top ten. The sample consisted of PBMCs, taken before nivolumab (anti-PD-1) treatment. All receptors come from a person between 35 and 79 years old with oral cavity squamous cell carcinoma. CDR3s include the opening cysteine and the closing phenylalanine or tryptophan. A D gene is named only where the DNA matches it firmly. Clone size is stated in some rows and not others, as once, few, many or a class when expanded.

j_gene,d_gene,abundance,v_gene,CDR3nt,CDR3aa
TRBJ1-1,TRBD1,-,TRBV6-5,TGTGCCAGCAGGCGGGGGACAGGGAACACTGAAGCTTTCTTT,CASRRGTGNTEAFF
TRBJ2-7,-,-,TRBV7-8,TGTGCCAGCAGCTTCACATCCGGGACTGACCGTTACGAGCAGTACTTC,CASSFTSGTDRYEQYF
TRBJ2-7,TRBD1,-,TRBV27,TGTGCCAGCAGTCAACGGGGGGACAGGGGGAACGAGCAGTACTTC,CASSQRGDRGNEQYF
TRBJ1-2,TRBD1,many,TRBV9,TGTGCCAGCAGCGCTCCGGGACAGTCTTTAAACTATGGCTACACCTTC,CASSAPGQSLNYGYTF
TRBJ1-1,-,-,TRBV28,TGTGCCAGCAATCTGCCCGCAGGGGAAGCTTTCTTT,CASNLPAGEAFF
TRBJ1-2,-,-,TRBV6-5,TGTGCCAGCAGCTGGACAGAATACTATGGCTACACCTTC,CASSWTEYYGYTF
TRBJ2-3,TRBD1,-,TRBV19,TGTGCCAGTAGTCTTAAAAGGGACAGGTACACAGATACGCAGTATTTT,CASSLKRDRYTDTQYF
TRBJ1-1,-,-,TRBV30,TGTGCCTGGAGTGTCCAAGGGGCAGGCGAAGCTTTCTTT,CAWSVQGAGEAFF
TRBJ1-4,-,-,TRBV7-9,TGTGCCAGCAGCCCTCAAGGGGTTGGGAAACTGTTTTTT,CASSPQGVGKLFF
TRBJ2-5,TRBD1,-,TRBV5-1,TGCGCCAGCAGCCCGGGACAGGCCCAAGAGACCCAGTACTTC,CASSPGQAQETQYF
TRBJ2-3,TRBD2,-,TRBV11-2,TGTGCCAGCAGCTCGGGACTAGCGGGCGCAGATACGCAGTATTTT,CASSSGLAGADTQYF
TRBJ1-4,TRBD1,few,TRBV11-2,TGTGCCAGCAGCTTCGGACAGGGCGGGGAAAAACTGTTTTTT,CASSFGQGGEKLFF
TRBJ2-2,-,-,TRBV28,TGTGCCAGCAGCCCCTTTCAGGACGGCCACACCGGGGAGCTGTTTTTT,CASSPFQDGHTGELFF
TRBJ2-1,-,-,TRBV30,TGTGCCTGGAGCGGACCTCCCGAGGCGAATGAGCAGTTCTTC,CAWSGPPEANEQFF
TRBJ1-4,TRBD1,medium-sized,TRBV4-2,TGTGCCAGCAGCCAAGAAGGGGGAGGGGGCGAAAAACTGTTTTTT,CASSQEGGGGEKLFF
TRBJ2-1,-,-,TRBV6-6,TGTGCCAGCAGTCCGCGGGGTGGCTCCTACAATGAGCAGTTCTTC,CASSPRGGSYNEQFF
TRBJ2-2,TRBD1,-,TRBV4-2,TGTGCCAGCAGACCCGGGGAGTTGGGACAGGGTTTCACCGGGGAGCTGTTTTTT,CASRPGELGQGFTGELFF
TRBJ2-3,TRBD2,-,TRBV7-6,TGTGCCAGCAGCTATGGGCGTGGGGGGGGAGATACGCAGTATTTT,CASSYGRGGGDTQYF
TRBJ2-5,TRBD2,-,TRBV6-5,TGTGCCAGCAGTTACGGGACTACCAATACTCAAGAGACCCAGTACTTC,CASSYGTTNTQETQYF
TRBJ1-1,TRBD1,-,TRBV6-6,TGTGCCAGCAGGACTCTCGGGACAGGGGTAGCTTTCTTT,CASRTLGTGVAFF
TRBJ2-3,-,-,TRBV5-1,TGCGCCAGCAGCTTGGACGGCGTGTCTAGCACAGATACGCAGTATTTT,CASSLDGVSSTDTQYF
TRBJ2-7,TRBD2,-,TRBV7-6,TGTGCCAGCAGCCCCCAAGCGGGAGTTGGTGAGCAGTACTTC,CASSPQAGVGEQYF
TRBJ1-1,TRBD1,-,TRBV2,TGTGCCAGCAGGGGACAGGCGAACACTGAAGCTTTCTTT,CASRGQANTEAFF
TRBJ2-5,-,-,TRBV7-8,TGTGCCAGCAGCTTAGAGGGGGCCCAGTACTTC,CASSLEGAQYF
TRBJ1-4,-,-,TRBV5-1,TGCGCCAGCAGCTTCGGGGGAACCACCACTAATGAAAAACTGTTTTTT,CASSFGGTTTNEKLFF
TRBJ2-7,TRBD2,-,TRBV5-5,TGTGCCAGCAGCCTTGCTAGCGGCTACGAGCAGTACTTC,CASSLASGYEQYF
TRBJ2-5,-,-,TRBV5-1,TGCGCCAGCAGCTTGGACAGAGAGACCCAGTACTTC,CASSLDRETQYF
TRBJ2-2,TRBD2,-,TRBV7-8,TGTGCCAGCAGCTTCTCAGCGGGACCCCCCGGGGAGCTGTTTTTT,CASSFSAGPPGELFF
TRBJ2-2,-,-,TRBV5-4,TGTGCCAGCAGCTTTGGAGGGCCGAACACCGGGGAGCTGTTTTTT,CASSFGGPNTGELFF
TRBJ2-1,TRBD2,-,TRBV5-1,TGCGCCACCACTCTTGGACTAGGGAGATACAATGAGCAGTTCTTC,CATTLGLGRYNEQFF
TRBJ2-7,TRBD1,once,TRBV6-5,TGTGCCAGCAATCCGACAGGGGACGGGAACGAGCAGTACTTC,CASNPTGDGNEQYF
TRBJ2-7,TRBD1,few,TRBV7-9,TGTGCCAGCAGCATTGGGACAGGGAAGGGGTACGAGCAGTACTTC,CASSIGTGKGYEQYF
TRBJ2-7,TRBD1,-,TRBV5-1,TGCGCCAGCAGCTGGGGGACAGGGAGTAGGGAGCAGTACTTC,CASSWGTGSREQYF
TRBJ2-2,TRBD1,-,TRBV2,TGTGCCAGCAGTGATCGGACAGGGGGGGCCACCGGGGAGCTGTTTTTT,CASSDRTGGATGELFF
TRBJ2-7,-,-,TRBV11-2,TGTGCCAGCAGCCCGACAAGGGTCGAGCAGTACTTC,CASSPTRVEQYF
TRBJ1-2,-,once,TRBV2,TGTGCCAGCAGTGAAGCGCTACGGACCCAAGCTAACTATGGCTACACCTTC,CASSEALRTQANYGYTF
TRBJ1-4,-,-,TRBV27,TGTGCCAGCAGTTTAAAAGCCGGGGGTTCGAATGAAAAACTGTTTTTT,CASSLKAGGSNEKLFF
TRBJ1-3,-,-,TRBV5-6,TGTGCCAGCAGCTCGACAGTCTATGCAAACTCTGGAAACACCATATATTTT,CASSSTVYANSGNTIYF
TRBJ1-1,-,-,TRBV9,TGTGCCAGCAGCATTGAAGCTTTCTTT,CASSIEAFF
TRBJ1-1,-,-,TRBV29-1,TGCAGCGTGGGGGACACCCCGAACACTGAAGCTTTCTTT,CSVGDTPNTEAFF
TRBJ2-2,TRBD1,-,TRBV27,TGTGCCAGCACCTTGACAGGGGCCGGGGAGCTGTTTTTT,CASTLTGAGELFF
TRBJ2-7,TRBD1,-,TRBV2,TGTGCCAGCAGTGTGGGACAGGGGAGCTACGAGCAGTACTTC,CASSVGQGSYEQYF
TRBJ2-7,TRBD2,-,TRBV5-6,TGTGCCAGCAGCCCCCGACTAGCGGGAGGGCCCTACGAGCAGTACTTC,CASSPRLAGGPYEQYF
TRBJ2-1,-,-,TRBV29-1,TGCAGCGTTGGGCGGGTTGCCTACAATGAGCAGTTCTTC,CSVGRVAYNEQFF
TRBJ1-2,-,-,TRBV10-3,TGTGCCATCAGTGAGGGGCAGGCCTCGAGTGGCTACACCTTC,CAISEGQASSGYTF
TRBJ2-7,-,once,TRBV2,TGTGCCAGCAGTGAAGAGGCAGTTCCTCCGTCGTACTTC,CASSEEAVPPSYF
TRBJ2-3,-,-,TRBV7-2,TGTGCCAGCAGCTTTGGTCTAGCTGATACGCAGTATTTT,CASSFGLADTQYF
TRBJ1-4,-,once,TRBV7-9,TGTGCCAGCAACGGGGCTACTAATGAAAAACTGTTTTTT,CASNGATNEKLFF
TRBJ2-1,-,-,TRBV7-2,TGTGCCAGCAGCTTAGCCCGGGCGACTGCAAACTTCTCCTACAATGAGCAGTTCTTC,CASSLARATANFSYNEQFF
TRBJ2-2,-,once,TRBV6-6,TGTGCCAGCTGTCTGGGAGGGGGGAACACCGGGGAGCTGTTTTTT,CASCLGGGNTGELFF
TRBJ1-4,TRBD1,-,TRBV5-1,TGCGCCAGCAGCTTACAGGGGGAGAATGAAAAACTGTTTTTT,CASSLQGENEKLFF